This T cell receptor beta chain stems from a study of shared clonotypes between healthy human individuals. The trim removed 4 bases at V and 7 bases at J, leaving 6 bases unmatched. CDR3 length: 16 amino acids. Per germline, CDR1 SGHTA and CDR2 FQGNSA. Each sorted subset replicate got 200 ng genomic DNA, 30,000 or so genomes. Assay used: immunoSEQ multiplex PCR; TCRdb lists only in-frame clones, some missing. The repertoire holds about 1 million clones, more than 60% seen once, with over 1.3% in the top ten. V gene TRBV7-2 combines with J gene TRBJ2-2; 13 positions agree with TRBD2. This TCR derives from a man between 18 and 35 years old in good health. Source material: memory CD4+ T cells sorted from blood. Documented subset: CD45RA-negative fraction. The CDR3 region is CASSSWTSGGGGELFF. In nucleotides, the CDR3 is TGTGCCAGCAGCTCATGGACTAGCGGGGGTGGCGGGGAGCTGTTTTTT.